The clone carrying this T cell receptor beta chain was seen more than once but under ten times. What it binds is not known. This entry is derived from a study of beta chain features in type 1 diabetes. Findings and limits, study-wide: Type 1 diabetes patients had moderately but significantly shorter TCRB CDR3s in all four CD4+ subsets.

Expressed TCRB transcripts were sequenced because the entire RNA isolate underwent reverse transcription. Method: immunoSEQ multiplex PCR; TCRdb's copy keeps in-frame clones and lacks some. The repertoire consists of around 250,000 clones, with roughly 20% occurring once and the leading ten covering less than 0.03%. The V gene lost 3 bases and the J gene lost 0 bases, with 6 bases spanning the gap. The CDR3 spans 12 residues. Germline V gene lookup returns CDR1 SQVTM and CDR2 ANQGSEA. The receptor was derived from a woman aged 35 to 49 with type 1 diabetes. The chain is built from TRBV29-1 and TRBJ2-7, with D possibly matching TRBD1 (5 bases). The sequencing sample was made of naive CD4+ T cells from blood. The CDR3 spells CSVDRGSYEQYF. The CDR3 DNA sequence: TGCAGCGTTGATAGGGGCTCCTACGAGCAGTACTTC.